This entry describes one T cell receptor beta chain. The antigen it recognizes is unknown. Nothing much larger sits one base from this clone, and base qualities are not available. This entry is derived from a study of control samples from healthy donors and cancer patients (dated by TCRdb to 2018 to 2020). Trimmed from V: 1 base; trimmed from J: 2 bases; junction bases lacking a gene match: 5. Inclusive of the bounding cysteine and phenylalanine, the CDR3 is 16 residues long. Just the 48-base CDR3 DNA is kept, in frame starting at base 1. The CDR1 and CDR2 encoded by the germline V gene (reference sequence) are LGHDT and YNNKEL. The method behind the library was the immunoSEQ multiplex PCR assay. The table was pulled from immuneACCESS by TCRdb, which kept in-frame rearrangements only. Such tables lose some clones; where checked, under half of the loss comes from unresolved V genes, and the rest has no known cause. Here the sample has 100,000 or so clones; about 83% occur a single time. The ten top clones hold less than 15% of the sample.

Specimen: blood. Recombination joined TRBV3-1 (or the pseudogene TRBV3-2) with TRBJ2-5, with 9 bases aligning to TRBD2. The TCR originated in a woman aged 45-65 years in good health. The DNA reads as follows: TGTGCCAGCAGCCAAGTCGCTAGCGGGGAACAAGAGACCCAGTACTTC. Its translation reads: CASSQVASGEQETQYF.